Below, 11 T cell receptor beta chains from the same sample are listed, as sequenced in a study of blood T cells in healthy people across ages. A second PCR, run for roughly 6 to 11 cycles, used a sample-barcoded 5' primer plus a J-beta primer mix. TCRdb itself ran the 5' RACE reads through MiXCR, one entry per CDR3 protein. Among around 650,000 distinct CDR3 sequences, about 34% were seen once, and the ten largest hold 15% to 17%. Material: blood. The origin of the receptors is a woman older than 75 in good health.

The J gene is TRBJ2-5, the V gene TRBV4-3; the match to TRBD2 covers 10 bases. The ends lost 1 base at V and 2 bases at J; junction bases unmatched: 10. Germline V gives CDR1 LGHNA, CDR2 YSLEER. The length of the CDR3 is 18 residues. DNA for the CDR3: TGCGCCAGCAGCCAAGGAGGTGCTAGCGGGAGTTATCAAGAGACCCAGTACTTC. Encoded protein: CASSQGGASGSYQETQYF.

This clonotype showed up many times. V is TRBV6-5 and J is TRBJ2-7; the match to TRBD2 covers 8 bases. V trimming: 2 bases; J trimming: 4 bases; junction bases outside the gene matches: 10. CDR1 MNHEY and CDR2 SVGAGI come from the germline V gene. This CDR3 comprises 16 residues. The CDR3 DNA reads TGTGCCAGCAGTTACGGCGGGGCGGGGGGAACTTACGAGCAGTACTTC. Residues: CASSYGGAGGTYEQYF.

This clonotype came up many times. J is TRBJ2-5 and V is TRBV28; D remains ambiguous. The CDR3 covers 15 residues. V was shortened by 6 bases and J by 1 base, with 15 bases between the two germline ends. Germline CDR1 reads MDHEN; CDR2 reads SYDVKM. The CDR3 spells CASSEDLRRQETQYF. CDR3 coding DNA: TGTGCCAGCAGCGAGGATTTGAGGCGCCAAGAGACCCAGTACTTC.

The rearrangement links TRBV6-1 to TRBJ2-1, with 9 bases that match TRBD1. CDR1 is MNHNS and CDR2 is SASEGT in the germline V gene. The CDR3 is made up of 16 amino acids. The V segment lost 6 bases and the J segment 4 bases; nucleotides outside the gene matches: 10. CDR3 in amino acids: CASSHRDRVGYNEQFF. CDR3 coding DNA: TGTGCCAGCAGCCATCGGGACAGGGTGGGTTACAATGAGCAGTTCTTC.

This clonotype was seen ten or more times. This rearrangement joins TRBV5-6 to TRBJ2-4, with 7 positions matching TRBD2. The DNA end is a closer match to TRBJ2-7, so the J assignment may be wrong. The CDR3 contains 13 residues. The V gene's germline CDR1 is SGHDT and CDR2 YYEEEE. DNA for the CDR3: TGTGCCAGCAGCTTCCGACTAGCTCGCGAGCAGTACTTC. Translated: CASSFRLAREQYF.

The rearrangement links TRBV20-1 to TRBJ1-2; D not resolved. CDR1 and CDR2 from the germline V gene are DFQATT and SNEGSKA (reference sequence). This CDR3 contains 12 residues. V was shortened by 6 bases and J by 4 bases, with 12 bases between the two germline ends. The CDR3 protein is CSAAASVYGYTF. The CDR3 DNA reads as TGCAGTGCCGCAGCATCGGTCTATGGCTACACCTTC.

This clonotype was detected ten times or more. The genes are TRBV20-1 and TRBJ1-1; D is uncertain. Looked up from germline, CDR1 is DFQATT and CDR2 is SNEGSKA (reference sequence). Trimming left V 3 bases short and J 3 bases short, with 8 bases between. This CDR3 is 12 amino acids long. CDR3 loop: CSARRFDTEAFF. The CDR3 bases are TGCAGTGCTAGGAGGTTCGACACTGAAGCTTTCTTT.

About this clonotype itself: At one of its ends the junction is not consistent with the germline gene, which may arise from a read error. The V call is TRBV24-1, the J call TRBJ1-2; D unresolved. This CDR3 has 16 residues. Germline V lookup: CDR1 KGHDR, CDR2 SFDVKD. The CDR3 reads CATYVLIYCKPYDYTF. CDR3 DNA: TGTGCCACCTACGTCCTGATCTATTGCAAGCCCTATGACTACACCTTC.

This clonotype came up a few times. The chain employs TRBV27 and TRBJ1-4, with D perhaps matching TRBD1 (5 bases). Germline CDR1 reads MNHEY; CDR2 reads SMNVEV (reference sequence). The CDR3 has 12 residues. V was trimmed by 7 bases and J by 10 bases, leaving 13 bases between them. Written as DNA, the CDR3 is TGTGCCAGCAAATTTCAGGGCGGAAAACTGTTTTTT. It specifies CASKFQGGKLFF.

This clonotype has at least ten counts. The rearrangement links TRBV20-1 to TRBJ2-1; 8 positions match TRBD2. The V segment lost 6 bases and the J segment 4 bases; nucleotides outside the gene matches: 8. From germline, CDR1 is DFQATT and CDR2 SNEGSKA (reference sequence). The CDR3 extends over 14 amino acids. CDR3 DNA sequence: TGCAGTGCCTACACTAGCGGAGAATACAATGAGCAGTTCTTC. Translation gives CSAYTSGEYNEQFF.

The CDR3 DNA reads TGTGCCTGGAGTGGGAGAATTTCACCCACGGGCGAAAAACTGTTTTTT. This gives the protein CAWSGRISPTGEKLFF. V usage is TRBV30 and J usage is TRBJ1-4; D not certain. The CDR3 covers 16 residues. CDR1 and CDR2 from the germline V gene are GTSNPN and SVGIG (reference sequence). Deletions cut 1 base from V and 8 bases from J, with 20 bases between.